This TCR beta chain was identified in a study of T-cell reconstitution after alpha-beta-depleted transplantation in children. Unique molecular identifiers were incorporated into the prepared TCRbeta library. TCRdb re-called the PCR reads with MiXCR, one entry per CDR3 protein. This sample has some 830,000 distinct CDR3 sequences, with 15% to 20% found just once. This clonotype was counted between two and nine times. Its antigen remains unknown. The germline CDR1 and CDR2 sequences are GTSNPN and SVGIG (reference sequence). CDR3 length: 14 residues. Trimming stripped 8 bases from V and 1 base from J, with 18 bases between. Study-level findings and limits: Reported findings indicate that, about two months after transplant, alpha-beta T cells came from several hundred expanded clones, which were derived from non-depleted graft cells. Diversity and T-cell counts at one year after transplant derived mostly from new T cells.

The sample consisted of PBMCs, mostly from graft donor cells, taken 360 days after TCRalphabeta/CD19-depleted stem cell transplant. This chain uses TRBV30 with TRBJ2-7; D perhaps matches TRBD2 (5 bases). The receptor's source is a male patient younger than 18 who had a stem cell transplant for acute lymphoblastic leukemia, so the T cells may come from the graft donor. CDR3 sequence: CAPATLTRSYEQYF. DNA of the CDR3: TGTGCCCCAGCTACCCTAACTAGGTCCTACGAGCAGTACTTC.